This T cell receptor (beta chain) is drawn from a study of blood T cells in healthy people across ages (dated by TCRdb to 2013 to 2016). The study in broad terms: In model experiments, template switching captured roughly one uniquely barcoded TCR beta cDNA molecule for every two T cells. The study measured age-related changes in TCR beta repertoire diversity using deep sequencing normalized with unique cDNA molecular identifiers. Donors were grouped into four age groups: young (average 16 years), middle-aged (39), aged (around 66) and long-lived (just over 80). To avoid experimental bias, donors of different ages were distributed randomly across sequencing lanes. The study analyzed two additional independent replicas of 1 million unique cDNA reads from the same blood draw for two donors, one aged 18 to 29 and one aged 80 or older. The full study reports these points: Because profiling used bulk unsorted PBMCs, naive and antigen-experienced compartments could not be compared conclusively. Because donor CMV infection status was unknown, age-related changes in expanded clonotypes were potentially confounded. There was a strong correlation between observed TCR beta diversity and the percentage of naive T cells measured by flow cytometry. Estimates of total diversity from one million sequenced T cells were regarded as lower bounds and underestimates. As age increased, observed TCR beta diversity per million T cells dropped in a roughly linear way, and a significant reduction was already evident by age roughly 36. The long-lived group showed more naive CD4+ T cells, fewer expanded clones and increased TCR diversity than the aged group, suggesting age selection.

Receptor libraries were prepared by 5' RACE. The reads were generated on an Illumina HiSeq 2500. A second about 7 to 12 cycle PCR used a sample-barcoded 5' primer and a J-beta primer mix. A template-switch 5' adaptor carrying 12 random nucleotides introduced a unique molecular identifier onto each TCR beta cDNA molecule. Each sample yielded at least 3 million CDR3-containing paired-end reads. First-strand cDNA synthesis was performed from all RNA using the Mint cDNA synthesis kit, with priming by a TRBC-specific oligonucleotide. Following uracil-DNA glycosylase treatment, a first 18-cycle PCR with universal primers M1SS and BC2_uni_R was performed on all cDNA. Regarding the original processing steps: Each sample was normalized by randomly selecting 1 million high-quality reads, each carrying a distinct molecular identifier. Instead of being binned into consensus sequences, reads with shared molecular identifiers were discarded. MiTCR, run with a Q25 quality threshold and the strictest error-elimination algorithm, handled CDR3 identification, clonotype clustering and error correction. Lower-bound total TCR beta diversity was estimated with a nonparametric unseen species model using Euler transformation. TCRdb reran the public reads through fastp at Q25 and MiXCR, keeping productive beta chains. Every distinct CDR3 protein forms one entry, paired with its most common genes and DNA. The V and J calls here are based on TCRdb, not the publication. Here the sample has 850,000 to 1,100,000 distinct CDR3 sequences; more than 30% occur a single time. The ten largest clones take up around 13% of the sample.

Between the V and J ends, shortened by 4 bases and 2 bases respectively, the junction contains 10 bases. CDR1 and CDR2 are read off the germline V gene as WSHSY and SAAADI. The CDR3 starts with the cysteine, ends with the phenylalanine, and has 14 residues. CDR3 DNA is the only sequence kept; it has 42 bases, read in frame from the first base. To note about this clonotype: This receptor's antigen is unknown. No qualities accompany the bases; no much larger clone lies one base away.

The donors were roughly 38 Caucasian individuals from Russia, aged 6 to 90 years, who were systemically healthy. Each donor gave 9.5 to 10 milliliters of peripheral blood, drawn into EDTA-treated Vacutainer tubes. Ficoll-Paque density-gradient centrifugation was used to isolate PBMCs, with at least 6 million obtained per sample. Trizol reagent was used to extract total RNA from PBMCs, with at least 5.5 micrograms per sample. For every donor, flow cytometry on a PBMC aliquot measured the percentage of naive CD45RAhigh/CD27high T cells. The sequence derives from a man aged 18 to 30 in good health. The chain is assembled from TRBV10-2 and TRBJ2-3; no confident D gene assignment can be made. Input material: blood. This receptor has the CDR3 CASSGTTHTDTQYF. Read as DNA, the sequence is TGCGCCAGCAGTGGGACGACCCACACAGATACGCAGTATTTT.